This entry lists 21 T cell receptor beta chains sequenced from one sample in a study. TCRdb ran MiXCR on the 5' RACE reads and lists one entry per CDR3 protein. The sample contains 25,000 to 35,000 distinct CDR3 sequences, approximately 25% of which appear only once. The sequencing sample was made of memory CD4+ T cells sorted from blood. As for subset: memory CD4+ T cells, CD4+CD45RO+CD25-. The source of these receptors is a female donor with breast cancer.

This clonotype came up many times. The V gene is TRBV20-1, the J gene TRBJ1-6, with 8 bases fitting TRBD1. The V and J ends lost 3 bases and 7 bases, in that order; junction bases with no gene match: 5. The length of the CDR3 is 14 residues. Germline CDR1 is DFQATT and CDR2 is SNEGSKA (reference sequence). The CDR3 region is CSARRQGRNSPLHF. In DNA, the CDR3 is TGCAGTGCTAGGAGACAGGGGCGGAATTCACCCCTCCACTTT.

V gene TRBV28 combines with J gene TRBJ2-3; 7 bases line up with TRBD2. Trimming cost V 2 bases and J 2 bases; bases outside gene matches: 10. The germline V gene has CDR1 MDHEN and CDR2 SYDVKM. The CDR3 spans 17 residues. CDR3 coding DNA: TGTGCCAGCAGTTTAGTCGTAGGACTAGAATACACAGATACGCAGTATTTT. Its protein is CASSLVVGLEYTDTQYF.

The DNA of the CDR3 is TGTGCCAGCAGCGTGAACGCCCAGGGGGAGACCCAGTACTTC. Its protein is CASSVNAQGETQYF. This chain joins TRBV9 and TRBJ2-5; D is perhaps TRBD1 (6 bases). Per germline, CDR1 SGDLS and CDR2 YYNGEE. Trimming took 2 bases from V and 5 from J, leaving 13 bases between them. This CDR3 comprises 14 residues.

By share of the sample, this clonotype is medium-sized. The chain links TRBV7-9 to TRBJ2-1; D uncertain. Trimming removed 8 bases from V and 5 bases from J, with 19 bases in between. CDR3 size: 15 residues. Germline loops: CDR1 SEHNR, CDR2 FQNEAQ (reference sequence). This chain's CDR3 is CASQDSRRSHNEQFF. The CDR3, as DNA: TGTGCCAGCCAGGATAGTAGGCGGTCCCACAATGAGCAGTTCTTC.

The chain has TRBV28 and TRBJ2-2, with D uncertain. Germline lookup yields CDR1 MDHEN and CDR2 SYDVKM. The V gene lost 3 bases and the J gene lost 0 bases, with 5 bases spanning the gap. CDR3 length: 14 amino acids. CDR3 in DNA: TGTGCCAGCAGTTTTCCTGCGAACACCGGGGAGCTGTTTTTT. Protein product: CASSFPANTGELFF.

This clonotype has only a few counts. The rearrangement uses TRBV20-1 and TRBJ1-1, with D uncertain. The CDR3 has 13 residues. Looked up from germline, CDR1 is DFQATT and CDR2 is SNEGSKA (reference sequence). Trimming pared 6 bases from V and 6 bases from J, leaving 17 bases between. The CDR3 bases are TGCAGTGCCCCCCGCCGAGAGAGTGCTGAAGCTTTCTTT. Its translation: CSAPRRESAEAFF.

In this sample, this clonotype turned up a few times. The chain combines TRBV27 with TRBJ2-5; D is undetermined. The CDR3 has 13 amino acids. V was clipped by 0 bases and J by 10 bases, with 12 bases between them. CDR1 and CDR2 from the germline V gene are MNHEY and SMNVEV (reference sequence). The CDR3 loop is CASSLSGPPGQYF. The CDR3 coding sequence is TGTGCCAGCAGTTTATCCGGGCCGCCGGGCCAGTACTTC.

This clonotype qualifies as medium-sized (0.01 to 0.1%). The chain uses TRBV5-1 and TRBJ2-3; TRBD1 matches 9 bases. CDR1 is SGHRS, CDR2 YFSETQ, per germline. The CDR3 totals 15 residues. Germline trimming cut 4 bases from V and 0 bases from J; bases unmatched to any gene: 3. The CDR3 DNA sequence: TGCGCCAGCAGCGGAGGACAGGGGAGCACAGATACGCAGTATTTT. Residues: CASSGGQGSTDTQYF.

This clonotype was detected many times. The CDR3 nucleotides are TGTGCCAGCAGGGGGCAGGGGTCAACAGATACGCAGTATTTT. Translated, it gives CASRGQGSTDTQYF. The rearrangement links TRBV7-9 to TRBJ2-3; D is perhaps TRBD1 (6 bases). From germline, CDR1 is SEHNR and CDR2 FQNEAQ (reference sequence). The V gene lost 6 bases and the J gene lost 3 bases, with 13 bases spanning the gap. This CDR3 has 14 amino acids. Complete variable domain (other parts from reference TRBV7-9 and TRBJ2-3): DTGVSQNPRHKITKRGQNVTFRCDPISEHNRLYWYRQTLGQGPEFLTYFQNEAQLEKSRLLSDRFSAERPKGSFSTLEIQRTEQGDSAMYLCASRGQGSTDTQYFGPGTRLTVL.

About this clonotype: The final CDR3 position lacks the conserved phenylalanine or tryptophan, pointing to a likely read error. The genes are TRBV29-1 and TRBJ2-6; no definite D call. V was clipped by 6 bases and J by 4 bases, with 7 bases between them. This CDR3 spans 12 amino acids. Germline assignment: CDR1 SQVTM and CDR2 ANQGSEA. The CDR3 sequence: CSVDQGANVLTL. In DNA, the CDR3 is TGCAGCGTCGATCAGGGGGCCAACGTCCTGACTCTC.

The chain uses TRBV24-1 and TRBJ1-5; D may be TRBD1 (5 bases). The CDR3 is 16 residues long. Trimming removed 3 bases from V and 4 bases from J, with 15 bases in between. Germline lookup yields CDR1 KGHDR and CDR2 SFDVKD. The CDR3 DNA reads TGTGCCACCAGTGATGGGGGACTTGGGGTTAATCAGCCCCAGCATTTT. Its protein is CATSDGGLGVNQPQHF.

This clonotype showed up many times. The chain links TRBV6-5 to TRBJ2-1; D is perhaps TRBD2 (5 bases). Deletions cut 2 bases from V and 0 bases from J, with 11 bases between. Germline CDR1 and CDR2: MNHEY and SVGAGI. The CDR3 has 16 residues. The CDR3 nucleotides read TGTGCCAGCAGTTACCCGGACTTAGGCTCCTACAATGAGCAGTTCTTC. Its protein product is CASSYPDLGSYNEQFF.

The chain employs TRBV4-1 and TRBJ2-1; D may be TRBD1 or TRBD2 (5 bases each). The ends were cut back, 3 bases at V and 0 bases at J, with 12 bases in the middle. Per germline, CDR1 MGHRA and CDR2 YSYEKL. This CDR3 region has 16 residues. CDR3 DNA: TGCGCCAGCAGCCACCGGGACCCTCTCTCCTACAATGAGCAGTTCTTC. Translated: CASSHRDPLSYNEQFF.

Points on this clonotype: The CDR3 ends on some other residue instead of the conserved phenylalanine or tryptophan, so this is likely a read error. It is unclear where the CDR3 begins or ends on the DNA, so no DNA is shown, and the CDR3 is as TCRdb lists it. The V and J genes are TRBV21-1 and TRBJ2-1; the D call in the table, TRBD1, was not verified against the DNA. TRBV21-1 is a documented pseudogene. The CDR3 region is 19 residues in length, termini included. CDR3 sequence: CASNRVPPVEFSARNEQFS.

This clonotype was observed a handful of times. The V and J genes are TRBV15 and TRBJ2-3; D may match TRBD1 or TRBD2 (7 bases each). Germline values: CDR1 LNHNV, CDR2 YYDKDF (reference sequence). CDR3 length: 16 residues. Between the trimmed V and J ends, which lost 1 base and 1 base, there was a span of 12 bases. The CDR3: CATSRAGGGGTDTQYF. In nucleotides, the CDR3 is TGTGCCACCAGCAGAGCAGGGGGGGGCGGCACAGATACGCAGTATTTT.

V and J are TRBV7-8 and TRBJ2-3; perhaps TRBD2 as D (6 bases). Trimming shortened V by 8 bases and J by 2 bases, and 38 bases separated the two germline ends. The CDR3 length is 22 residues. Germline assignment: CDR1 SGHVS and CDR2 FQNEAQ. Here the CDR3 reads CASSYPALNPGTYNTHTDTQYF. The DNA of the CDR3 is TGTGCCAGCTCCTATCCCGCACTAAACCCCGGGACTTACAACACACACACAGATACGCAGTATTTT. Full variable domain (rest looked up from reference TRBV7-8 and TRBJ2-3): GAGVSQSPRYKVAKRGQDVALRCDPISGHVSLFWYQQALGQGPEFLTYFQNEAQLDKSGLPSDRFFAERPEGSVSTLKIQRTQQEDSAVYLCASSYPALNPGTYNTHTDTQYFGPGTRLTVL.

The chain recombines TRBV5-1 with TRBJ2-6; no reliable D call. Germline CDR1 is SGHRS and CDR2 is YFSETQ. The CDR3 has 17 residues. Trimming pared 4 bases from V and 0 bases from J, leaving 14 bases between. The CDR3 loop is CASSPGSSASGANVLTF. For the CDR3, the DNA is TGCGCCAGCAGCCCGGGTTCATCGGCCTCTGGGGCCAACGTCCTGACTTTC.

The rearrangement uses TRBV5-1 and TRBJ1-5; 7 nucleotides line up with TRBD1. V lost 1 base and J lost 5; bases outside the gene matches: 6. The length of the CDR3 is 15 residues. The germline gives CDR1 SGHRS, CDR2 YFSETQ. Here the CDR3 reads CASSLKGAGDQPQHF. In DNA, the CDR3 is TGCGCCAGCAGCTTGAAGGGGGCGGGCGATCAGCCCCAGCATTTT.

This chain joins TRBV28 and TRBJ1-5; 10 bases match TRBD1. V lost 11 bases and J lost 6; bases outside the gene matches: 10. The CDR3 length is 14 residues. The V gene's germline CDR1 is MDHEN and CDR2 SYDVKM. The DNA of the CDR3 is TGTGCCGGGACCTCGGGGACAGGGGCTCAGCCCCAGCATTTT. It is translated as CAGTSGTGAQPQHF.

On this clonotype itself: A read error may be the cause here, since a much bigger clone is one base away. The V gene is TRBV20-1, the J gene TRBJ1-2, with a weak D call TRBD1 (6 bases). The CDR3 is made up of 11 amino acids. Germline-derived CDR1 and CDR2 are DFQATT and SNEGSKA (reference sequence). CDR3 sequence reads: CSTRGGLGYTF. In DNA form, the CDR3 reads TGCAGTACTAGAGGGGGTCTTGGCTACACCTTC.

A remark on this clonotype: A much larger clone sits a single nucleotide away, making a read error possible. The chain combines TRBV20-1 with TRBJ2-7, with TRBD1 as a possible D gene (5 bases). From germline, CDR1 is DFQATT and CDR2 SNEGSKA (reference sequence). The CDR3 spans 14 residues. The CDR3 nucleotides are TGCGGTGCTCGAGGACCACAGGAGTCCTACGAGCAGTACTTC. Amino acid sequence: CGARGPQESYEQYF.